The 24 T cell receptor beta chains reported below all come from one sample, sequenced in a study of blood T cell repertoires in COVID-19. Profiling relied on immunoSEQ multiplex PCR, and the TCRdb table lists in-frame clones only, not all of them. The table records fewer than 500,000 clones, around nine tenths of them present only once. The sample consisted of peripheral blood. The source is a man aged 18 to 30 with COVID-19, enrolled during active disease.

The J gene is TRBJ1-4, the V gene TRBV3-1 (or the pseudogene TRBV3-2); perhaps TRBD1 as D (5 bases). Trimming shortened V by 1 base and J by 3 bases, and 15 bases separated the two germline ends. Germline values: CDR1 LGHDT, CDR2 YNNKEL (reference sequence). The CDR3 length is 17 residues. The CDR3 nucleotides read TGTGCCAGCAGCCAAGTCCAGTTGGGGCGGCCTAATGAAAAACTGTTTTTT. This gives the protein CASSQVQLGRPNEKLFF.

The chain joins TRBV7-8 to TRBJ2-1; D unresolved. The CDR3 spans 13 residues. Trimming stripped 2 bases from V and 3 bases from J, with 5 bases between. Germline V gene sequence: CDR1 SGHVS, CDR2 FQNEAQ. The chain's CDR3 is CASSLILYNEQFF. The CDR3, as DNA: TGTGCCAGCAGCTTAATTCTCTACAATGAGCAGTTCTTC. The whole variable domain, filled in from reference TRBV7-8 and TRBJ2-1, reads GAGVSQSPRYKVAKRGQDVALRCDPISGHVSLFWYQQALGQGPEFLTYFQNEAQLDKSGLPSDRFFAERPEGSVSTLKIQRTQQEDSAVYLCASSLILYNEQFFGPGTRLTVL.

The gene calls are TRBV18 and TRBJ2-1, with a possible D match to TRBD1 (6 bases). CDR1 KGHSH and CDR2 LQKENI come from the germline V gene. The V and J ends lost 3 bases and 5 bases respectively, with 14 bases between them. This CDR3 spans 15 amino acids. This CDR3 is CASSPRLGDNNEQFF. The CDR3 DNA sequence: TGTGCCAGCTCACCCCGCCTAGGGGACAACAATGAGCAGTTCTTC.

The chain uses TRBV2 and TRBJ2-3, with 9 bases fitting TRBD1. The CDR3 covers 14 residues. V lost 7 bases and J lost 2; bases outside the gene matches: 4. Germline lookup yields CDR1 SNHLY and CDR2 FYNNEI. CDR3 nucleotide sequence: TGTGCCAGCAAGCGGGACAGGGACACAGATACGCAGTATTTT. Protein: CASKRDRDTDTQYF.

This clone was detected once. V usage is TRBV5-1 and J usage is TRBJ2-3, with 8 bases matching TRBD2. Trimming cost V 4 bases and J 5 bases; bases outside gene matches: 0. The germline gives CDR1 SGHRS, CDR2 YFSETQ. This CDR3 is built from 12 residues. The CDR3 region is CASSRGGDTQYF. CDR3 coding DNA: TGCGCCAGCAGCCGGGGGGGAGATACGCAGTATTTT. Complete variable domain (other parts from reference TRBV5-1 and TRBJ2-3): KAGVTQTPRYLIKTRGQQVTLSCSPISGHRSVSWYQQTPGQGLQFLFEYFSETQRNKGNFPGRFSGRQFSNSRSEMNVSTLELGDSALYLCASSRGGDTQYFGPGTRLTVL.

The rearrangement joins TRBV6-7 to TRBJ2-7; D call uncertain. TRBV6-7 is annotated as an ORF whose role is uncertain. This CDR3 has 15 residues. The ends were cut back, 2 bases at V and 3 bases at J, with 14 bases in the middle. DNA of the CDR3: TGTGCCAGCAGTTACCCCACTCACCCCCACTACGAGCAGTACTTC. It is translated as CASSYPTHPHYEQYF.

The chain employs TRBV6-6 and TRBJ1-2; D is uncertain. The CDR3 loop spans 14 amino acids. V dropped 6 bases and J dropped 3 bases, with 14 bases sitting between them. Germline V gives CDR1 MNHNY, CDR2 SVGAGI (reference sequence). The CDR3 region has the DNA TGTGCCAGCAGGCCCATAGGGAGCTACTATGGCTACACCTTC. This codes for CASRPIGSYYGYTF.

This chain connects TRBV4-1 to TRBJ1-6; unclear D gene. CDR1 MGHRA and CDR2 YSYEKL come from the germline V gene. The CDR3 extends over 16 amino acids. V dropped 0 bases and J dropped 8 bases, with 14 bases sitting between them. The CDR3 bases are TGCGCCAGCAGCCAAGATGGGGAGGGTCGGGATTCACCCCTCCACTTT. Its protein is CASSQDGEGRDSPLHF.

This chain links TRBV5-1 with TRBJ2-3; 8 nucleotides match TRBD1. The CDR3 runs to 15 residues. After removal of 4 bases from V and 0 bases from J, the junction contained 4 bases not matched to a gene. CDR1 is SGHRS and CDR2 is YFSETQ in the germline V gene. CDR3 loop: CASSIRGQSTDTQYF. In DNA, the CDR3 is TGCGCCAGCAGCATCAGGGGGCAAAGCACAGATACGCAGTATTTT.

The chain links TRBV20-1 to TRBJ2-3, with a possible D match to TRBD2 (6 bases). The CDR3 runs to 15 residues. Germline assignment: CDR1 DFQATT and CDR2 SNEGSKA (reference sequence). The V gene lost 3 bases and the J gene lost 3 bases, with 16 bases spanning the gap. The CDR3 DNA reads as TGCAGTGCTAGTGGCCCAGGAGGGAATACAGATACGCAGTATTTT. Its protein product is CSASGPGGNTDTQYF.

The gene calls are TRBV10-3 and TRBJ2-7; no clear D. From germline, CDR1 is ENHRY and CDR2 SYGVKD. The CDR3 runs to 11 residues. This CDR3 is CAVGRAYEQYF. CDR3 DNA sequence: TGTGCAGTGGGCAGAGCCTACGAGCAGTACTTC.

V gene TRBV19 combines with J gene TRBJ1-2, with D possibly matching TRBD1 (6 bases). The ends were cut back, 5 bases at V and 4 bases at J, with 23 bases in the middle. CDR1 is LNHDA and CDR2 is SQIVND in the germline V gene (reference sequence). The CDR3 is 17 amino acids. The CDR3 spells CASSPRSPPGASYGYTF. The CDR3 DNA reads as TGTGCCAGTAGTCCGCGTAGTCCGCCAGGGGCGAGCTATGGCTACACCTTC.

V is TRBV18 and J is TRBJ2-1; TRBD2 matches 11 bases. Germline loops: CDR1 KGHSH, CDR2 LQKENI. V was pared by 8 bases and J by 2 bases, with 5 bases of the junction left unmatched. The length of the CDR3 is 15 residues. This chain's CDR3 is CASPLAGGTYNEQFF. CDR3 sequence (DNA): TGTGCCAGCCCGCTAGCGGGGGGCACCTACAATGAGCAGTTCTTC. Together with reference TRBV18 and TRBJ2-1, the CDR3 gives the full variable domain: NAGVMQNPRHLVRRRGQEARLRCSPMKGHSHVYWYRQLPEEGLKFMVYLQKENIIDESGMPKERFSAEFPKEGPSILRIQQVVRGDSAAYFCASPLAGGTYNEQFFGPGTRLTVL.

For this clone: This same CDR3 is encoded by further DNA sequences in the sample. The chain joins TRBV5-4 to TRBJ1-2; D gene unclear. There are 13 residues in the CDR3. CDR1 and CDR2 (germline): SGHNT, YYREEE (reference sequence). Trimming stripped 0 bases from V and 2 bases from J, with 5 bases between. The CDR3 region has the DNA TGTGCCAGCAGCTTGGACACGAACTATGGCTACACCTTC. Its protein is CASSLDTNYGYTF.

A word on this clone: One junction end disagrees with the germline gene, perhaps due to a read error. J is TRBJ2-7 and V is TRBV6-1, with 9 bases matching TRBD2. Looked up from germline, CDR1 is MNHNS and CDR2 is SASEGT. This CDR3 has 13 residues. The CDR3 coding sequence is TGTGCCAGCAGTAAAGCGGGAGGAGGCGAGCAGTACTTC. Its protein product is CASSKAGGGEQYF.

This clone has a single count. V and J are TRBV4-1 and TRBJ1-4, with D tentatively TRBD1 (6 bases). Trimming took 4 bases from V and 0 from J, leaving 15 bases between them. CDR3 length equals 17 residues. CDR1 is MGHRA and CDR2 is YSYEKL in the germline V gene. The chain's CDR3 is CASSPRDTIATNEKLFF. CDR3 DNA: TGCGCCAGCAGCCCCCGGGACACAATTGCAACTAATGAAAAACTGTTTTTT.

The rearrangement uses TRBV6-4 and TRBJ1-1, with D uncertain. The CDR3 totals 13 residues. The V and J ends lost 5 bases and 3 bases respectively, with 10 bases between them. Germline CDR1 reads MRHNA; CDR2 reads SNTAGT. The CDR3 region has the DNA TGTGCCAGCAGTTTTGGGGAGGACACTGAAGCTTTCTTT. This sequence encodes CASSFGEDTEAFF.

The rearrangement uses TRBV7-9 and TRBJ1-1; D gene ambiguous. V was shortened by 6 bases and J by 1 base, with 6 bases between the two germline ends. In germline, CDR1 is SEHNR, CDR2 FQNEAQ (reference sequence). The CDR3 sequence is 12 residues long. CDR3 region: CASSKQNTEAFF. As DNA, the CDR3 is TGTGCCAGCAGTAAGCAGAACACTGAAGCTTTCTTT.

The rearrangement links TRBV11-2 to TRBJ1-1; 7 bases fit TRBD1. J was trimmed by 10 bases and V by 0 bases; bases with no gene match: 8. The germline CDR1 and CDR2 sequences are SGHAT and FQNNGV. The CDR3 covers 14 residues. This CDR3 is CASSLDVGQLPAFF. As DNA, the CDR3 is TGTGCCAGCAGCTTAGATGTGGGACAGCTACCAGCTTTCTTT.

The rearrangement joins TRBV9 to TRBJ2-2; 7 nucleotides line up with TRBD2. CDR3 length: 15 residues. Germline V lookup: CDR1 SGDLS, CDR2 YYNGEE. Germline trimming cut 4 bases from V and 0 bases from J; bases unmatched to any gene: 3. The CDR3 protein is CASSSGLSNTGELFF. The CDR3 DNA reads TGTGCCAGCAGCTCGGGACTATCGAACACCGGGGAGCTGTTTTTT.

V and J are TRBV30 and TRBJ1-5; 9 bases line up with TRBD1. Losses at the gene ends were 1 base for V and 7 bases for J; bases not matched to a gene: 5. Germline V gene data show CDR1 as GTSNPN and CDR2 as SVGIG (reference sequence). The CDR3 length is 14 residues. Here the CDR3 DNA reads TGTGCCTGGAGTGAGACAGGGGGAGCCCAGCCCCAGCATTTT. This translates into CAWSETGGAQPQHF.

J is TRBJ1-5 and V is TRBV19; D call uncertain. This CDR3 spans 13 amino acids. CDR1 is LNHDA and CDR2 is SQIVND in the germline V gene (reference sequence). Trimming shortened V by 5 bases and J by 3 bases, and 8 bases separated the two germline ends. CDR3 protein: CASSFYTNQPQHF. The CDR3 DNA follows: TGTGCCAGTAGTTTTTACACCAATCAGCCCCAGCATTTT.

The V call is TRBV28, the J call TRBJ1-1; 7 nucleotides match TRBD1. The CDR3 length is 14 residues. Trimming at V came to 7 bases and at J to 0 bases, leaving 5 bases not matched to a gene. Per germline, CDR1 MDHEN and CDR2 SYDVKM. Written as DNA, the CDR3 is TGTGCCAGCACCGTGACAGGGATGAACACTGAAGCTTTCTTT. Residues: CASTVTGMNTEAFF.

As concerns this clone: Other nucleotide sequences from this sample produce the same CDR3. CDR3 nucleotides: TGCGCCAGCAGTGAGAGAGGGGGGGTCAATCAGCCCCAGCATTTT. Its translation: CASSERGGVNQPQHF. This chain connects TRBV10-2 to TRBJ1-5, with TRBD1 as a possible D gene (6 bases). Trimming removed 2 bases at V and 3 bases at J, with 11 bases between. Per germline, CDR1 WSHSY and CDR2 SAAADI. The CDR3 totals 15 residues.